The present T cell receptor beta chain was sequenced within a study of tumor and adjacent non-tumor tissue in lung cancer. At the level of the study: There were 12 adenocarcinoma, a couple of squamous cell carcinoma and 1 small cell lung cancer cases. Study-level findings and limits: Significantly higher TCR diversity was found in tumor than normal lung. In normal lung, the top 100 clones were significantly more dominant than in tumor.

TCRbeta libraries were built with three rounds of nested PCR, modified from ARM-PCR. TCRdb analysed the multiplex PCR reads with MiXCR anew, one entry per CDR3 protein. The sample lists tens of thousands of distinct CDR3 sequences, almost 60% occurring once. RNA was extracted from bulk tissue without any cell sorting. Donors were chemotherapy-naive, newly diagnosed lung cancer surgical patients in China, August–late 2014. A remark on this clonotype: The antigen is not known. Its ends do not fully match the called genes, so a read error is possible.

Germline loops: CDR1 SNHLY, CDR2 FYNNEI. The CDR3 is 14 residues long. The clonotype originates from a man aged 50-60 years with non-small cell lung cancer. This sequence joins TRBV2 and TRBJ1-2; unclear D gene. The material sequenced was lung tumor tissue. The CDR3 is CSSGEGFLTYGYTF. DNA for the CDR3: TGTTCCAGCGGGGAGGGCTTTTTGACCTATGGCTACACCTTC.